The TCR beta chain under discussion was sequenced for a study of shared clonotypes between healthy human individuals. Produced via immunoSEQ multiplex PCR; TCRdb's table is partial and in-frame only. Among about 2 million clones, just under 95% were seen once, and the ten largest hold more than 0.95%. Cells designated naive CD8 were CD45RO-negative and were positively selected for CCR7, with terminally differentiated effector memory CD45RA+ cells excluded. CDR1 SGHAT and CDR2 FQNNGV come from the germline V gene. V lost 5 bases and J lost 2; bases outside the gene matches: 14. The CDR3 is made up of 19 amino acids.

The origin of this receptor is a man between 18 and 29 years old in good health. Input material: naive CD8+ T cells sorted from blood. The chain joins TRBV11-2 to TRBJ2-2, with 10 bases lining up with TRBD2. The CDR3 region is CASSPKGFLAGVNTGELFF. CDR3 nucleotide sequence: TGTGCCAGCAGCCCTAAAGGGTTTCTAGCGGGGGTAAACACCGGGGAGCTGTTTTTT.